Following are 6 T cell receptor beta chains from one sample sequenced in a study of human T cells and chemical hapten exposure. TCRdb re-called the RACE reads with MiXCR, one entry per CDR3 protein. The sample has about 120,000 distinct CDR3 sequences; roughly 15% are singletons. Stated time point: patch test 1, 2 weeks after DPC sensitization. This sample's treatment: therapeutic diphenylcyclopropenone sensitization with weekly scalp DPC. The sequenced sample was whole blood, obtained in connection with sensitization to the hapten diphenylcyclopropenone (DPC). The receptor set was obtained from a young man with alopecia areata. Some clones in this sample may be carry-over from other donors' samples.

The table lists this clonotype with a few counts. The chain joins TRBV10-2 to TRBJ1-1; no clear D. Trimming shortened V by 8 bases and J by 6 bases, and 22 bases separated the two germline ends. The CDR3 runs 15 residues. Germline V gives CDR1 WSHSY, CDR2 SAAADI. CDR3 nucleotide sequence: TGCGCCAGCGTCTCATTGACACTCAAAGGAGCTGAAGCTTTCTTT. It yields the protein CASVSLTLKGAEAFF.

In this sample, this clonotype turned up a few times. The rearrangement links TRBV7-9 to TRBJ2-2; 10 bases are a match to TRBD1. CDR1 is SEHNR and CDR2 is FQNEAQ in the germline V gene (reference sequence). The CDR3 spans 16 residues. V was clipped by 4 bases and J by 5 bases; unmatched bases: 7. Here the CDR3 DNA reads TGTGCCAGCAGCTCCCGGGACAGGGGCGATACCGGGGAGCTGTTTTTT. It codes for CASSSRDRGDTGELFF.

This clonotype has a handful of counts. Possible read error: a much larger clone is one base away. The V and J genes are TRBV5-6 and TRBJ1-2; 8 positions agree with TRBD1. Germline loops: CDR1 SGHDT, CDR2 YYEEEE. This CDR3 has 13 amino acids. V was clipped by 3 bases and J by 4 bases; unmatched bases: 2. CDR3 DNA: TGTGCCAGCAGCTCGGACAGGGCCTATGGCTACACCTTC. Its protein is CASSSDRAYGYTF.

This clonotype has just a few counts. The V gene is TRBV20-1, the J gene TRBJ2-3; tentative D call: TRBD2 (6 bases). This CDR3 comprises 16 residues. Trimming shortened V by 1 base and J by 0 bases, and 14 bases separated the two germline ends. Germline V gene lookup returns CDR1 DFQATT and CDR2 SNEGSKA (reference sequence). CDR3 nucleotide sequence: TGCAGTGCTAGAGTATCGGTAGGGACTAGCACAGATACGCAGTATTTT. Translation gives CSARVSVGTSTDTQYF.

The chain has TRBV20-1 and TRBJ2-7; 9 bases agree with TRBD1. Germline trimming cut 0 bases from V and 5 bases from J; bases unmatched to any gene: 5. In germline, CDR1 is DFQATT, CDR2 SNEGSKA (reference sequence). CDR3 length: 14 amino acids. The DNA for the CDR3 is TGCAGTGCTAGAGACCGACAGGGGGTCCACGAGCAGTACTTC. Its protein is CSARDRQGVHEQYF.

This clonotype was recorded many times. The rearrangement uses TRBV28 and TRBJ1-2; D not resolved. The CDR3 length is 14 residues. Germline V gene lookup returns CDR1 MDHEN and CDR2 SYDVKM. The V gene lost 8 bases and the J gene lost 4 bases, with 17 bases spanning the gap. The CDR3 DNA reads as TGTGCCAGCTCAGAGGGAGGCCCTGGCTATGGCTACACCTTC. This gives the protein CASSEGGPGYGYTF.